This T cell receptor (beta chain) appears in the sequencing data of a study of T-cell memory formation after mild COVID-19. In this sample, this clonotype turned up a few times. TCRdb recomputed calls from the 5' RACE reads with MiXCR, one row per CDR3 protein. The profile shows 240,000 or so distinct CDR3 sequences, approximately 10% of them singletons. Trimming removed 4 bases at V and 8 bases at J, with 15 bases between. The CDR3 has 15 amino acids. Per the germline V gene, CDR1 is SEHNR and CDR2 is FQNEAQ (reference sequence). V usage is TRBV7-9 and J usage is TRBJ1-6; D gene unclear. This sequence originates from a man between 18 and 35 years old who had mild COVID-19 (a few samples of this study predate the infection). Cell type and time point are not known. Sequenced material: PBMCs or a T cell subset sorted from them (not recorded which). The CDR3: CASSSISPYYSPLHF. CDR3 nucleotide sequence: TGTGCCAGCAGCTCTATAAGCCCGTACTATTCACCCCTCCACTTT. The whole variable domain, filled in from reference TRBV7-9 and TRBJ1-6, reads DTGVSQNPRHKITKRGQNVTFRCDPISEHNRLYWYRQTLGQGPEFLTYFQNEAQLEKSRLLSDRFSAERPKGSFSTLEIQRTEQGDSAMYLCASSSISPYYSPLHFGNGTRLTVT.